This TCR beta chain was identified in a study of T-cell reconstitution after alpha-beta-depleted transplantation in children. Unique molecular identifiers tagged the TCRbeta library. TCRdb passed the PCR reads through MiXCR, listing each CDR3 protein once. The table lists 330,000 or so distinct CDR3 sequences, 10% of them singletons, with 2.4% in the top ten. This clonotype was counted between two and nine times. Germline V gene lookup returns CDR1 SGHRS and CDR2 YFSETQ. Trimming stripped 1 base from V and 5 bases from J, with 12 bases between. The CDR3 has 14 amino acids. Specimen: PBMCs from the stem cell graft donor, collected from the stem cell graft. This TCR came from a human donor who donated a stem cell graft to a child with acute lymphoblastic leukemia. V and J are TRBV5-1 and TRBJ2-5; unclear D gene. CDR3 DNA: TGCGCCAGCAGCTTGAAGGCTAGTGGTGAGACCCAGTACTTC. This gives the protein CASSLKASGETQYF.